This TCR beta chain was observed in a study of response to subunit inactivated influenza vaccine. TCRdb called the RT-PCR reads again in MiXCR, with one record for every CDR3 protein. The table has 500,000 to 550,000 distinct CDR3 sequences, more than 7% seen once. This clonotype came up a few times. This CDR3 region has 16 residues. After removal of 0 bases from V and 5 bases from J, the junction contained 5 bases not matched to a gene. Per the germline V gene, CDR1 is SGDLS and CDR2 is YYNGEE. The chain couples TRBV9 to TRBJ2-1, with 10 bases aligning to TRBD2. This sequence was found in a man aged 45-69 years who received an inactivated influenza vaccine. Sequenced material: PBMCs from blood, taken roughly 24 months after vaccination. DNA of the CDR3: TGTGCCAGCAGCGTAGTAATAGCGGGGGGAAACAATGAGCAGTTCTTC. Its translation is CASSVVIAGGNNEQFF.